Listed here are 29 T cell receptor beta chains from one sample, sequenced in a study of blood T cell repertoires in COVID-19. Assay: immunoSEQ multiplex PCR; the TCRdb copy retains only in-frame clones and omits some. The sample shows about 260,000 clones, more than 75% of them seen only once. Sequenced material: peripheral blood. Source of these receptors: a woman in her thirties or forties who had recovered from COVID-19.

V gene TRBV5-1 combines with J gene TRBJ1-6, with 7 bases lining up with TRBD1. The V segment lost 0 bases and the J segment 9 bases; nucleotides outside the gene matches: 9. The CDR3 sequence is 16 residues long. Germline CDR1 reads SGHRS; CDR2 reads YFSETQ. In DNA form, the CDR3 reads TGCGCCAGCAGCTTGGAAGGGGGCGAGGTGGCTTCACCCCTCCACTTT. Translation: CASSLEGGEVASPLHF.

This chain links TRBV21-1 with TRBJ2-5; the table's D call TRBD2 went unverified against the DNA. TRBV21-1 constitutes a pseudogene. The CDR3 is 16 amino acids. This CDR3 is CASSKVERGPGETQYF. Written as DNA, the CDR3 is TGTGCCAGCAGCAAAGTAGAGCGGGGGCCAGGGGAGACCCAGTACTTC.

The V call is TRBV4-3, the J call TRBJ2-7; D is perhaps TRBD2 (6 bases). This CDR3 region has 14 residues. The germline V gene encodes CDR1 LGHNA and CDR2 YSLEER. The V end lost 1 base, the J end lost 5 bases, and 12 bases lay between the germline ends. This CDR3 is CASSQVGGFHEQYF. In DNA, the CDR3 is TGCGCCAGCAGCCAAGTAGGAGGGTTCCACGAGCAGTACTTC.

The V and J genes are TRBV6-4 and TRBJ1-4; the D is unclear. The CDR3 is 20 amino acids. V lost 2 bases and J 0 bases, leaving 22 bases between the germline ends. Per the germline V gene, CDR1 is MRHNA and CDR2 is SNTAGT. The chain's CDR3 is CASSDGHKARRIATNEKLFF. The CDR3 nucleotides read TGTGCCAGCAGTGACGGTCATAAAGCAAGAAGAATCGCAACTAATGAAAAACTGTTTTTT.

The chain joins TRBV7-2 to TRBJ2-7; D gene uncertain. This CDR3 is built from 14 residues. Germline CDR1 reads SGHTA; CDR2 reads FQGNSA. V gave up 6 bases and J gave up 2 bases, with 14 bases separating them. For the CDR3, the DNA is TGTGCCAGCAGTCTTCAGGTTAATCCCTACGAGCAGTACTTC. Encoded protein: CASSLQVNPYEQYF.

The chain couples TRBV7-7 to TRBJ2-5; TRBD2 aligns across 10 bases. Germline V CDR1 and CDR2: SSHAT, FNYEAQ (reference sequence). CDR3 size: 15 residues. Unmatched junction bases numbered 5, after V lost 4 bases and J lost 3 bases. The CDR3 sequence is CASSSTGTSEETQYF. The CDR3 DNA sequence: TGTGCCAGCAGCTCCACCGGGACTAGCGAAGAGACCCAGTACTTC.

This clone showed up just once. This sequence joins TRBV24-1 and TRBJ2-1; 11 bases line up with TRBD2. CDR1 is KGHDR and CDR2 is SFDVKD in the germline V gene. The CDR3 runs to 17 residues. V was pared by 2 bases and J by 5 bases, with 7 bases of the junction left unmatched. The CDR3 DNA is TGTGCCACCAGTGATTCCATAGCGGGGGGGCCCCACAATGAGCAGTTCTTC. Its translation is CATSDSIAGGPHNEQFF.

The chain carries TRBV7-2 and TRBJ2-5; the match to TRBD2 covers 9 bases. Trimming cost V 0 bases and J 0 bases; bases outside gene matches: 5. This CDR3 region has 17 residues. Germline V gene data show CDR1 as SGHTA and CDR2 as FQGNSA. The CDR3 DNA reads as TGTGCCAGCAGCTTAGCTGCTAGCGGGGAGTACCAAGAGACCCAGTACTTC. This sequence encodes CASSLAASGEYQETQYF.

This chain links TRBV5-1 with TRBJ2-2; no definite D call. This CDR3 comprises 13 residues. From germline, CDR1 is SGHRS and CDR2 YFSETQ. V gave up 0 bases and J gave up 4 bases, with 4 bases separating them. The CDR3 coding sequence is TGCGCCAGCAGCTTGGGAGTCACCGGGGAGCTGTTTTTT. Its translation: CASSLGVTGELFF. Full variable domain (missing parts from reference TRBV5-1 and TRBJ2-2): KAGVTQTPRYLIKTRGQQVTLSCSPISGHRSVSWYQQTPGQGLQFLFEYFSETQRNKGNFPGRFSGRQFSNSRSEMNVSTLELGDSALYLCASSLGVTGELFFGEGSRLTVL.

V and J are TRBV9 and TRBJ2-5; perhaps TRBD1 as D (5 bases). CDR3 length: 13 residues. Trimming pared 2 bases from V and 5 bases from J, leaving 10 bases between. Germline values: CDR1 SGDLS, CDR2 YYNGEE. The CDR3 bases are TGTGCCAGCAGCGTCCCAGGGATGGAGACCCAGTACTTC. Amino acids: CASSVPGMETQYF.

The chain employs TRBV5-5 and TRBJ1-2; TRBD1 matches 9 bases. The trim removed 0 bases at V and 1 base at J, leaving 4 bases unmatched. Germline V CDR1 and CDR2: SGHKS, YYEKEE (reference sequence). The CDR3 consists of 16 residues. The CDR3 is CASSLAGTGNNYGYTF. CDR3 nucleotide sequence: TGTGCCAGCAGCTTGGCCGGGACAGGGAATAACTATGGCTACACCTTC.

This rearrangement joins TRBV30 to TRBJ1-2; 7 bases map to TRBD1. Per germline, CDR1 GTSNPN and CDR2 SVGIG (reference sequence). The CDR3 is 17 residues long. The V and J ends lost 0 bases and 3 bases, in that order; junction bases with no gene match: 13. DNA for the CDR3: TGTGCCTGGAGTGTACGGGGGACAGCGCTTCTCCACTATGGCTACACCTTC. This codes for CAWSVRGTALLHYGYTF.

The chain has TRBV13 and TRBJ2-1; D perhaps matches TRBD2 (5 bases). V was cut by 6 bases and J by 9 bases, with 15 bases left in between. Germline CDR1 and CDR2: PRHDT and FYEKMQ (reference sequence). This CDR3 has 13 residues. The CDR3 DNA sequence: TGTGCCAGCAGGGGAGAAGCGGATCTTGAGCAGTTCTTC. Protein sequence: CASRGEADLEQFF. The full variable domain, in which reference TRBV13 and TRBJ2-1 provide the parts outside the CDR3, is AAGVIQSPRHLIKEKRETATLKCYPIPRHDTVYWYQQGPGQDPQFLISFYEKMQSDKGSIPDRFSAQQFSDYHSELNMSSLELGDSALYFCASRGEADLEQFFGPGTRLTVL.

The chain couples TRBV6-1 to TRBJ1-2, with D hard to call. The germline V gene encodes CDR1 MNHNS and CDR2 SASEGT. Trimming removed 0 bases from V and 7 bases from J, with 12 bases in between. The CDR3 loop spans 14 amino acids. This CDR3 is CASSEATELFGYTF. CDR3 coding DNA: TGTGCCAGCAGTGAAGCCACGGAACTATTTGGCTACACCTTC.

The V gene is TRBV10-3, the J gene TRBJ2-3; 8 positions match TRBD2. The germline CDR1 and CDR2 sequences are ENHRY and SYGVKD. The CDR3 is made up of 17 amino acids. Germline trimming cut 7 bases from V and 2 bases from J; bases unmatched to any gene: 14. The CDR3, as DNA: TGTGCCATCACGGTCCGGAGCGGGGGCCCATTCACAGATACGCAGTATTTT. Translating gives CAITVRSGGPFTDTQYF.

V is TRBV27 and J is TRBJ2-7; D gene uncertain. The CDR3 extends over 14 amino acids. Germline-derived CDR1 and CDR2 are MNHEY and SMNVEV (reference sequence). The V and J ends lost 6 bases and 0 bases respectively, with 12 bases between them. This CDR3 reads CASRKTPFSYEQYF. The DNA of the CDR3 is TGTGCCAGCAGAAAGACACCTTTCTCCTACGAGCAGTACTTC.

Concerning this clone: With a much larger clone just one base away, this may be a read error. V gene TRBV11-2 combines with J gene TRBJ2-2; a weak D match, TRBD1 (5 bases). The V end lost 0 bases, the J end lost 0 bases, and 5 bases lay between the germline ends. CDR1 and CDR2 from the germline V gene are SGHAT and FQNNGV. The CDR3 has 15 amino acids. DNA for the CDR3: TGTGCCAGCAGCTTAGACAGGGCGAACACCGGGGAGCTGTTTTTT. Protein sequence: CASSLDRANTGELFF. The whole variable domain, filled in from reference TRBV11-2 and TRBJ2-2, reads EAGVAQSPRYKIIEKRQSVAFWCNPISGHATLYWYQQILGQGPKLLIQFQNNGVVDDSQLPKDRFSAERLKGVDSTLKIQPAKLEDSAVYLCASSLDRANTGELFFGEGSRLTVL.

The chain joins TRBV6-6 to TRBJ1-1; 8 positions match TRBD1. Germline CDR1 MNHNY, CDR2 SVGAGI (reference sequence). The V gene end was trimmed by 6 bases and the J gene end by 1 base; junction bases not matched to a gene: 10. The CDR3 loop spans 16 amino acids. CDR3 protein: CASRFPGTGENTEAFF. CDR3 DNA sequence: TGTGCCAGCAGGTTTCCCGGGACAGGAGAGAACACTGAAGCTTTCTTT.

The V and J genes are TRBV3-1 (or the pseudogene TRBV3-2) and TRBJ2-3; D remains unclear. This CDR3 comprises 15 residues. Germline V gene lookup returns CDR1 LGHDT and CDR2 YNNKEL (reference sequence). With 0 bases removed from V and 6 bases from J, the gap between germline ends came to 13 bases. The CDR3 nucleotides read TGTGCCAGCAGCCAAGATGTCCGACGGGTCGATACGCAGTATTTT. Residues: CASSQDVRRVDTQYF.

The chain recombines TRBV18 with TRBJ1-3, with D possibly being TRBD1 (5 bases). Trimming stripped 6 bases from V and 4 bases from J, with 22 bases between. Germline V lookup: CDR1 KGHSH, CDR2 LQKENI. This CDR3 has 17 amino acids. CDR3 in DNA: TGTGCCAGCTCCCCCGCCGATACAGGAGCCTACGGAAACACCATATATTTT. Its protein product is CASSPADTGAYGNTIYF.

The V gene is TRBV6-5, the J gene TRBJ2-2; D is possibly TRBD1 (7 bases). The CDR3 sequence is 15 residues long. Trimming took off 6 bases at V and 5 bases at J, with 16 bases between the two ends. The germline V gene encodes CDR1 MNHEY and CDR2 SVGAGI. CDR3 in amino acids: CASRRGAGGTGELFF. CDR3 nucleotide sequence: TGTGCCAGCAGGAGGGGGGCAGGGGGGACCGGGGAGCTGTTTTTT.

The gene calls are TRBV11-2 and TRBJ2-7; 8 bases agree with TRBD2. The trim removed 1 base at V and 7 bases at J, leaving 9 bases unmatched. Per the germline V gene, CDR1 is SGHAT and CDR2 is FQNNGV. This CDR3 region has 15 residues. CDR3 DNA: TGTGCCAGCAGCTTAGTCGGGGGGCGGGGGGAGGAGCAGTACTTC. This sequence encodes CASSLVGGRGEEQYF.

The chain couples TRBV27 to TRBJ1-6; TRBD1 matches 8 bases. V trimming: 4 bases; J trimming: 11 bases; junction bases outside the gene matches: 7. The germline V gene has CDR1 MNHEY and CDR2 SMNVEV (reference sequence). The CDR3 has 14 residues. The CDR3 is CASSWTGPGPPLHF. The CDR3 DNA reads TGTGCCAGCAGTTGGACAGGGCCAGGACCACCCCTCCACTTT.

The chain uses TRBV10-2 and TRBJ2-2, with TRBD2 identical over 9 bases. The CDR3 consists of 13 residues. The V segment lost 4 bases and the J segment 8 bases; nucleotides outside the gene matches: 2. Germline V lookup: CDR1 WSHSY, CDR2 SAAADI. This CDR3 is CASSATSGGELFF. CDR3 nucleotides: TGCGCCAGCAGTGCGACTAGCGGTGGGGAGCTGTTTTTT.

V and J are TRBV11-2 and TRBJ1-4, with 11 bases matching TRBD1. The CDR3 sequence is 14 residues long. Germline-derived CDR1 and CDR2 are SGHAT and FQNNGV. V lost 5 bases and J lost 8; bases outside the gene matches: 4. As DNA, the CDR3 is TGTGCCAGCAGCCATGGGACAGGGGGGGAAAAACTGTTTTTT. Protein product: CASSHGTGGEKLFF. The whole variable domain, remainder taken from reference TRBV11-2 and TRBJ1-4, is EAGVAQSPRYKIIEKRQSVAFWCNPISGHATLYWYQQILGQGPKLLIQFQNNGVVDDSQLPKDRFSAERLKGVDSTLKIQPAKLEDSAVYLCASSHGTGGEKLFFGSGTQLSVL.

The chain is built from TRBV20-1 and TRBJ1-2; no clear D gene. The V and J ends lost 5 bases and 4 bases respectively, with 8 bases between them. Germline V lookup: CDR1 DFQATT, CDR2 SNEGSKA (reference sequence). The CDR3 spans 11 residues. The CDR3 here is CSAWEGYGYTF. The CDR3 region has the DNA TGCAGTGCTTGGGAGGGCTATGGCTACACCTTC.

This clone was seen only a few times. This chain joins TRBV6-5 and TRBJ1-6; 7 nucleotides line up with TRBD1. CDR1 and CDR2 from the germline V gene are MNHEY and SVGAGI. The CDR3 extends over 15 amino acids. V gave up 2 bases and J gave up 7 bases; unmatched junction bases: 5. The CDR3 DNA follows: TGTGCCAGCAGTTACGGGGGACAGTTAAATTCACCCCTCCACTTT. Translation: CASSYGGQLNSPLHF.

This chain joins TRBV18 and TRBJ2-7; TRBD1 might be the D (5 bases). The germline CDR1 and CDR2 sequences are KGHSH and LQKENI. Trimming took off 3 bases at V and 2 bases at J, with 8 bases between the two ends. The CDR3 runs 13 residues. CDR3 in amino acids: CASSPKGPYEQYF. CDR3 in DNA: TGTGCCAGCTCACCGAAGGGGCCCTACGAGCAGTACTTC.

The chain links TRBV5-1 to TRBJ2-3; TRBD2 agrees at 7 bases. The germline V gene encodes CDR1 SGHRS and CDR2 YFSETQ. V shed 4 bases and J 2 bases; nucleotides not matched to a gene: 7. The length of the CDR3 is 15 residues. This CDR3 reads CASSRGDWPTDTQYF. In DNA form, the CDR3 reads TGCGCCAGCAGCCGGGGGGATTGGCCCACAGATACGCAGTATTTT.